The 4 T cell receptor beta chains below all came from one sample that was sequenced in a study of brain T cells in children with intractable seizures. The repertoire was sequenced with immunoSEQ multiplex PCR; TCRdb's copy has only in-frame clones and lacks some. Among under 400,000 clones listed, 93% were seen once. Time point defined: blood from clinic visit 5 months post-surgery; TSC patient then seizure free. Sample: peripheral blood, taken roughly 5 months after surgery. These receptors were obtained from a boy younger than two with tuberous sclerosis and intractable seizures.

The chain employs TRBV9 and TRBJ2-5, with 7 nucleotides matching TRBD2. J lost 5 bases, V lost 4 bases, and 14 bases had no gene match. Germline CDR1 and CDR2: SGDLS and YYNGEE. This CDR3 contains 16 residues. For the CDR3, the DNA is TGTGCCAGCAGCCCGCGGGGGATACCTCTGATGGAGACCCAGTACTTC. It encodes CASSPRGIPLMETQYF.

The chain couples TRBV9 to TRBJ2-3, with TRBD1 as a possible D gene (6 bases). Germline CDR1 and CDR2: SGDLS and YYNGEE. With 0 bases removed from V and 4 bases from J, the gap between germline ends came to 9 bases. The CDR3 consists of 14 residues. Written as DNA, the CDR3 is TGTGCCAGCAGCGTAGCTACAGGGCCAGATACGCAGTATTTT. This gives the protein CASSVATGPDTQYF.

The chain is built from TRBV10-3 and TRBJ2-3; possibly TRBD2 for D (6 bases). Between the trimmed V and J ends, which lost 7 bases and 0 bases, there was a span of 11 bases. Germline V gene data show CDR1 as ENHRY and CDR2 as SYGVKD. CDR3 size: 14 residues. CDR3 sequence reads: CAINREWSTDTQYF. In DNA, the CDR3 is TGTGCCATCAACCGGGAGTGGAGCACAGATACGCAGTATTTT.

This chain links TRBV15 with TRBJ2-7; the match to TRBD1 covers 7 bases. The CDR3 length is 15 residues. Germline V gene data show CDR1 as LNHNV and CDR2 as YYDKDF (reference sequence). Germline trimming cut 3 bases from V and 0 bases from J; bases unmatched to any gene: 5. The CDR3 DNA reads TGTGCCACCAGCAGGGGGGACAGAGACTCCTACGAGCAGTACTTC. Translation: CATSRGDRDSYEQYF. Combining the CDR3 with reference TRBV15 and TRBJ2-7 gives the whole variable domain DAMVIQNPRYQVTQFGKPVTLSCSQTLNHNVMYWYQQKSSQAPKLLFHYYDKDFNNEADTPDNFQSRRPNTSFCFLDIRSPGLGDTAMYLCATSRGDRDSYEQYFGPGTRLTVT.